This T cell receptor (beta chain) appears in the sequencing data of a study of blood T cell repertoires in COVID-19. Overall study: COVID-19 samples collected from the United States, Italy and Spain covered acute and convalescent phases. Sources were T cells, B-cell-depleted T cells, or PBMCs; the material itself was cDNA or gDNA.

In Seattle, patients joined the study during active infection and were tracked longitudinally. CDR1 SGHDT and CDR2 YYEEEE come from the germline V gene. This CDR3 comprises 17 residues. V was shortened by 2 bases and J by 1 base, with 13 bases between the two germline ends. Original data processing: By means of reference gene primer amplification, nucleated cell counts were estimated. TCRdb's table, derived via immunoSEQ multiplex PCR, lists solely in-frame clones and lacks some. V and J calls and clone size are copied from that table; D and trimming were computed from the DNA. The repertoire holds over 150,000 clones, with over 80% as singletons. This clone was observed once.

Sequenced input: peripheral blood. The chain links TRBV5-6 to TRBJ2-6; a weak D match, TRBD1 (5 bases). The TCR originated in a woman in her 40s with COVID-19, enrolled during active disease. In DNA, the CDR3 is TGTGCCAGCAGCTTCCTGGGGCGGTCATCTGGGGCCAACGTCCTGACTTTC. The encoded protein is CASSFLGRSSGANVLTF. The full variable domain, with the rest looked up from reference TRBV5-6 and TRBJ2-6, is DAGVTQSPTHLIKTRGQQVTLRCSPKSGHDTVSWYQQALGQGPQFIFQYYEEEERQRGNFPDRFSGHQFPNYSSELNVNALLLGDSALYLCASSFLGRSSGANVLTFGAGSRLTVL.